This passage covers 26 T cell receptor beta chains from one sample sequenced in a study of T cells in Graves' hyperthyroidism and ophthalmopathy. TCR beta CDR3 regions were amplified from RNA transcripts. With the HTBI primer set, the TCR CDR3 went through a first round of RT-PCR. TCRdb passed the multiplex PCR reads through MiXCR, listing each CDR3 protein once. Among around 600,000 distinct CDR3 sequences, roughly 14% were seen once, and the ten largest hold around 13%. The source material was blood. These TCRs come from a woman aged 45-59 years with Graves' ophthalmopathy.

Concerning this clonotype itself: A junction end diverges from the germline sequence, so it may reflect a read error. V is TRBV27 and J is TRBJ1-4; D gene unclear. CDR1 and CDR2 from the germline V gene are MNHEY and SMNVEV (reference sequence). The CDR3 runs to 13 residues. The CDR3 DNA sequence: TGTGCCAGCAGTTGGGCCTATAATGAAAAACCGTTTTTT. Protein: CASSWAYNEKPFF.

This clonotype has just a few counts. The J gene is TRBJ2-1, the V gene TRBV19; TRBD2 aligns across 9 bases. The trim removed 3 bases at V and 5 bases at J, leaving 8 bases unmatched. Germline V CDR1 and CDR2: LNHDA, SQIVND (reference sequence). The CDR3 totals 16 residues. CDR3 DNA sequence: TGTGCCAGTAGTATCGGGGGTGCGGGAGGGCACAATGAGCAGTTCTTC. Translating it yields CASSIGGAGGHNEQFF.

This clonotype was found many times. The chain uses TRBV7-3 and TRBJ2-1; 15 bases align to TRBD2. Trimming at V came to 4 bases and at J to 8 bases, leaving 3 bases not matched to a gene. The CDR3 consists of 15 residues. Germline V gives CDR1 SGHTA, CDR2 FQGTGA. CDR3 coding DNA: TGTGCCAGCAGCTCGGGACTAGCGGGAGGAGATGAGCAGTTCTTC. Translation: CASSSGLAGGDEQFF.

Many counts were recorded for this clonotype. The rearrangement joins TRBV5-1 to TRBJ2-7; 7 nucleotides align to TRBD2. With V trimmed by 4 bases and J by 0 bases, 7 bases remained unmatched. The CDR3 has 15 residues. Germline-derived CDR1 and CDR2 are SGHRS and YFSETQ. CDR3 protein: CASSLGAGNSYEQYF. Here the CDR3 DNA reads TGCGCCAGCAGCCTAGGAGCGGGAAACTCCTACGAGCAGTACTTC.

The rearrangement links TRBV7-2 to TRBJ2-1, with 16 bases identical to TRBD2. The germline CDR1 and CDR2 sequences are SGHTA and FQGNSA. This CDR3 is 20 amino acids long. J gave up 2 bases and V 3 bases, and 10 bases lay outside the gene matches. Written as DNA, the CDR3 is TGTGCCAGCAGCTTTTTTAGGGGACTAGCGGGAGGGCCCACCTACAATGAGCAGTTCTTC. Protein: CASSFFRGLAGGPTYNEQFF. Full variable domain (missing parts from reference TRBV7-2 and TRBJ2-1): GAGVSQSPSNKVTEKGKDVELRCDPISGHTALYWYRQSLGQGLEFLIYFQGNSAPDKSGLPSDRFSAERTGGSVSTLTIQRTQQEDSAVYLCASSFFRGLAGGPTYNEQFFGPGTRLTVL.

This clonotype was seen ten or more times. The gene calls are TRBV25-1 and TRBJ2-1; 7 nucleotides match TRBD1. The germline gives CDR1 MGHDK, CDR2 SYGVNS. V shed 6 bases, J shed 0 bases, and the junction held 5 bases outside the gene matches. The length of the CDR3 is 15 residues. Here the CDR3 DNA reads TGTGCCAGCAGACAGGGGATGAACTCCTACAATGAGCAGTTCTTC. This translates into CASRQGMNSYNEQFF. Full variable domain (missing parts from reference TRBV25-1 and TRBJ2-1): EADIYQTPRYLVIGTGKKITLECSQTMGHDKMYWYQQDPGMELHLIHYSYGVNSTEKGDLSSESTVSRIRTEHFPLTLESARPSHTSQYLCASRQGMNSYNEQFFGPGTRLTVL.

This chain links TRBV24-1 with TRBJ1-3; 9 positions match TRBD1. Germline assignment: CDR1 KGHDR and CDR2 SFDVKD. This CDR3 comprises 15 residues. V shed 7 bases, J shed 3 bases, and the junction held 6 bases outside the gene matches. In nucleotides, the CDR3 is TGTGCCACCAGCGAACCGGACAGGGGTGGAAACACCATATATTTT. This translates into CATSEPDRGGNTIYF.

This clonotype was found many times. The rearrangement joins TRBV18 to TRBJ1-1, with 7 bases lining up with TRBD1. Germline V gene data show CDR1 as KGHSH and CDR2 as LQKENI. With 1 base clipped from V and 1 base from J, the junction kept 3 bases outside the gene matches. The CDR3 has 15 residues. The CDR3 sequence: CASSPRTGGNTEAFF. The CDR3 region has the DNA TGTGCCAGCTCACCACGGACAGGAGGGAACACTGAAGCTTTCTTT.

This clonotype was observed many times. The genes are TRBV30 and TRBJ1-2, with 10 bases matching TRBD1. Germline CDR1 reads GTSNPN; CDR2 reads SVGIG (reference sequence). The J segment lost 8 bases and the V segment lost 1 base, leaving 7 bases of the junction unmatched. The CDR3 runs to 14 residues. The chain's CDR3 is CAWSEVGQGVGYTF. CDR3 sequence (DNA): TGTGCCTGGAGTGAAGTCGGACAGGGGGTCGGCTACACCTTC.

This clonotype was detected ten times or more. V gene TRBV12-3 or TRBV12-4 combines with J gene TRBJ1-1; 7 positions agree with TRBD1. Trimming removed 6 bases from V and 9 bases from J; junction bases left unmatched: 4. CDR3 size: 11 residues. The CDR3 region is CASSPGQQAFF. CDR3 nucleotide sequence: TGTGCCAGCAGCCCGGGACAGCAAGCTTTCTTT.

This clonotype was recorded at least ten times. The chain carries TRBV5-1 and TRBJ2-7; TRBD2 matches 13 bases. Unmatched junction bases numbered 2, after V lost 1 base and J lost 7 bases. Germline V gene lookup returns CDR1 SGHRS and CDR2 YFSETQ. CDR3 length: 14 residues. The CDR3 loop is CASSLTSGREEQYF. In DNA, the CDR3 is TGCGCCAGCAGCTTGACTAGCGGGAGGGAGGAGCAGTACTTC. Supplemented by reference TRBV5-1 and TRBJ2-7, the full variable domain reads KAGVTQTPRYLIKTRGQQVTLSCSPISGHRSVSWYQQTPGQGLQFLFEYFSETQRNKGNFPGRFSGRQFSNSRSEMNVSTLELGDSALYLCASSLTSGREEQYFGPGTRLTVT.

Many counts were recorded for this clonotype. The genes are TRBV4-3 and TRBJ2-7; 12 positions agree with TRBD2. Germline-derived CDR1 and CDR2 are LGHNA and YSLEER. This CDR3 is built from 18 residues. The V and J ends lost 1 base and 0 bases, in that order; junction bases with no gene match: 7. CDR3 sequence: CASSQGSGLAGDSYEQYF. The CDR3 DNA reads TGCGCCAGCAGCCAAGGGTCGGGACTAGCGGGCGACTCCTACGAGCAGTACTTC.

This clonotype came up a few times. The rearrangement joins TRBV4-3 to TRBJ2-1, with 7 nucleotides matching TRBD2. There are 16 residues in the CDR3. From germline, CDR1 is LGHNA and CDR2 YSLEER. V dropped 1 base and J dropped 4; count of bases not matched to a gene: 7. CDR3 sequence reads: CASSQGSASGYNEQFF. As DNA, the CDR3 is TGCGCCAGCAGCCAAGGTTCAGCTAGCGGATACAATGAGCAGTTCTTC.

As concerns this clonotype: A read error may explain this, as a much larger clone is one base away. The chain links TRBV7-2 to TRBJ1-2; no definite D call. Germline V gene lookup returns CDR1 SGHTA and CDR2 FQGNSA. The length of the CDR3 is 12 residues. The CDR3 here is CATSPSSSGYTF. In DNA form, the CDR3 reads TGTGCCACCAGCCCTTCGTCTAGCGGCTACACCTTC.

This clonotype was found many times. The CDR3 protein is CSARDSLLGDTQYF. In DNA form, the CDR3 reads TGCAGTGCTAGAGATTCGCTGCTGGGAGATACGCAGTATTTT. The J gene is TRBJ2-3, the V gene TRBV20-1; unclear D gene. The V end lost 0 bases, the J end lost 5 bases, and 12 bases lay between the germline ends. Germline lookup yields CDR1 DFQATT and CDR2 SNEGSKA (reference sequence). The CDR3 is made up of 14 amino acids.

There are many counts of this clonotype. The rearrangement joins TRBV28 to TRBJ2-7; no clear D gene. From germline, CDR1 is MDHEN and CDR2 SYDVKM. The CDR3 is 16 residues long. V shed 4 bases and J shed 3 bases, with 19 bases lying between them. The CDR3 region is CASSSYTKGNLYEQYF. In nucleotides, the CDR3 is TGTGCCAGCAGTTCCTATACAAAGGGTAACCTCTACGAGCAGTACTTC.

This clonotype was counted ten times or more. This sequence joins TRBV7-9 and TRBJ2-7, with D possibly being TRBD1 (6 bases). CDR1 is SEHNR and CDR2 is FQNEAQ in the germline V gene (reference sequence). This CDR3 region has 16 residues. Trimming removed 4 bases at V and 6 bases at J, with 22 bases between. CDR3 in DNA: TGTGCCAGCAGCTCGCCAAACAGGGAAACTAACGGCGAGCAGTACTTC. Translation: CASSSPNRETNGEQYF.

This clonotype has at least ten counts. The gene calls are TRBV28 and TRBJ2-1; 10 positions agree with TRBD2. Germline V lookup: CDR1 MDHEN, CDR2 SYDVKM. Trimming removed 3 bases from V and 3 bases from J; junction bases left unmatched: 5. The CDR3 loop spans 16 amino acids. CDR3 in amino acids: CASSLLAGANYNEQFF. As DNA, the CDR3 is TGTGCCAGCAGTTTGCTAGCGGGAGCGAACTACAATGAGCAGTTCTTC.

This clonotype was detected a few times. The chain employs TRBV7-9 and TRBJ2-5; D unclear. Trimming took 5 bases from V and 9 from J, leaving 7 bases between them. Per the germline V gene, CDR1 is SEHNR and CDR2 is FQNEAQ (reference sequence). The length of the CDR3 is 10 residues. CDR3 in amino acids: CASSPRSQYF. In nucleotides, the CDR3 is TGTGCCAGCAGCCCGAGGTCCCAGTACTTC.

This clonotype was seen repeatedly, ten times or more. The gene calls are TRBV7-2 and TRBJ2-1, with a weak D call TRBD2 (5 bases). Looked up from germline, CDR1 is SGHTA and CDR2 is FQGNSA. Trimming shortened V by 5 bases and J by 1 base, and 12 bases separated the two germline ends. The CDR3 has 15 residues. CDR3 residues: CASSPGSGSYNEQFF. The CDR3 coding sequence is TGTGCCAGCAGCCCGGGGTCGGGGTCCTACAATGAGCAGTTCTTC.

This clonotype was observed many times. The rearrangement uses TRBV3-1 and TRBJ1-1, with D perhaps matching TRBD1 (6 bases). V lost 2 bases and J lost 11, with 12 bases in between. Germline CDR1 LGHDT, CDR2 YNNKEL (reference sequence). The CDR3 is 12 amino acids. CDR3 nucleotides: TGTGCCAGCAGCCAATCCGGACAGAGTGCTTTCTTT. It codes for CASSQSGQSAFF.

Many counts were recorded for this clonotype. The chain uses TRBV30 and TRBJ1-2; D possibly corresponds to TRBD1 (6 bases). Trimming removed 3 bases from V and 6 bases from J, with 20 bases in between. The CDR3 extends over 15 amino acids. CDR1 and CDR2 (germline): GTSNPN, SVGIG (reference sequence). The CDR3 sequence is CAWRFAGARLNGYTF. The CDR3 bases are TGTGCCTGGAGATTCGCGGGGGCGCGCTTGAATGGCTACACCTTC.

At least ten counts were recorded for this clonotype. The CDR3 DNA reads TGTGCCAGCCAAAAAGTACAGGGAGATCAGCCCCAGCATTTT. Its protein product is CASQKVQGDQPQHF. The V and J genes are TRBV6-1 and TRBJ1-5; D possibly corresponds to TRBD1 (6 bases). The germline V gene has CDR1 MNHNS and CDR2 SASEGT. The CDR3 sequence is 14 residues long. V shed 8 bases and J shed 5 bases, with 16 bases lying between them.

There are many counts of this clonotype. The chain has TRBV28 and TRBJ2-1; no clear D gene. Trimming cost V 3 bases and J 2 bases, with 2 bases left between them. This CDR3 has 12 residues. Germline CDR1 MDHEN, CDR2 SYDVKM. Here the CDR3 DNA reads TGTGCCAGCAGTTTTCCCTACAATGAGCAGTTCTTC. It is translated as CASSFPYNEQFF.

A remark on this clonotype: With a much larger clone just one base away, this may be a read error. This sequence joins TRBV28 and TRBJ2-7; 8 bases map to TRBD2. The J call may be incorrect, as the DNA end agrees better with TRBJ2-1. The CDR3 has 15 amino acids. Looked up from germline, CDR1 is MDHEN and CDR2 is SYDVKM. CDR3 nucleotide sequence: TGTGCCAGCAGTACGCCTAGCGGGCCATCCTACGAGCAGTTCTTC. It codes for CASSTPSGPSYEQFF.

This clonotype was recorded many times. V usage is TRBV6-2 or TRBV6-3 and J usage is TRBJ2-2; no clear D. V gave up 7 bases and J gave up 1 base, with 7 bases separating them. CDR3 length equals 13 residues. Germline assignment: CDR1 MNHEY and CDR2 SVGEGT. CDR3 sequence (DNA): TGTGCCAGCACCCCGAGGAACACCGGGGAGCTGTTTTTT. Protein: CASTPRNTGELFF.